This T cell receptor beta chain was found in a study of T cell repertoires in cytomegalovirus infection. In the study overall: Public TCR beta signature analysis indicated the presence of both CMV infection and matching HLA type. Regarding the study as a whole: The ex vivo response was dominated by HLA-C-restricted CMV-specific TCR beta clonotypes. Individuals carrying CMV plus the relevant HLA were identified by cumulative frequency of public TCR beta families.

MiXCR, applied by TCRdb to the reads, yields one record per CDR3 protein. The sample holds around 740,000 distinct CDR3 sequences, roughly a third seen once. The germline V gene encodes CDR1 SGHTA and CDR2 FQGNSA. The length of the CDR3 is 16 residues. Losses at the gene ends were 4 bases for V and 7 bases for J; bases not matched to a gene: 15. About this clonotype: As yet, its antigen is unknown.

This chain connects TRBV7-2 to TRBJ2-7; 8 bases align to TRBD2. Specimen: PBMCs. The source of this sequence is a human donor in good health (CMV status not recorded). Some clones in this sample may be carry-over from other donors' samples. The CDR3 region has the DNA TGTGCCAGCAGCTCCCGAACAGGGTCCGGGGGGGTAGAGCAGTACTTC. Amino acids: CASSSRTGSGGVEQYF.